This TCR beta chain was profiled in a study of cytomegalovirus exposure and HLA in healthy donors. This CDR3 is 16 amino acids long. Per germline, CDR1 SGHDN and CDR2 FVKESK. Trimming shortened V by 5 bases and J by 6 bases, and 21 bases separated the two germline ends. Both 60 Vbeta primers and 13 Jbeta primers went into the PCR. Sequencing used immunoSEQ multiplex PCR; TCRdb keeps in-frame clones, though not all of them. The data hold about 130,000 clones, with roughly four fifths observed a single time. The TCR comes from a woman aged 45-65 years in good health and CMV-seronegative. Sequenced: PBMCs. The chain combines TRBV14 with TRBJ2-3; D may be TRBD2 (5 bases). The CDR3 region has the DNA TGTGCCAGCAGCTCGCCGTTGGGAGTATCTACGGATACGCAGTATTTT. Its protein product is CASSSPLGVSTDTQYF. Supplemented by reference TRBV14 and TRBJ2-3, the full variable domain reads EAGVTQFPSHSVIEKGQTVTLRCDPISGHDNLYWYRRVMGKEIKFLLHFVKESKQDESGMPNNRFLAERTGGTYSTLKVQPAELEDSGVYFCASSSPLGVSTDTQYFGPGTRLTVL.